The 19 T cell receptor beta chains given below trace back to one sample, sequenced in a study of blood T cell repertoires in COVID-19. TCRdb's table, derived via immunoSEQ multiplex PCR, lists solely in-frame clones and lacks some. The sample has some 110,000 clones; about 93% are singletons. The source material was peripheral blood. Receptors originate from a man aged 45-65 years with COVID-19, enrolled during active disease.

As DNA, the CDR3 is TGTGCCAGCAGCGTGACAGGGGGCAATCAGCCCCAGCATTTT. This gives the protein CASSVTGGNQPQHF. The J gene is TRBJ1-5, the V gene TRBV9, with 8 bases lining up with TRBD1. V was pared by 2 bases and J by 2 bases, with 0 bases of the junction left unmatched. Per germline, CDR1 SGDLS and CDR2 YYNGEE. CDR3 length: 14 amino acids.

The V and J genes are TRBV6-5 and TRBJ2-7; 7 bases agree with TRBD1. Unmatched junction bases numbered 8, after V lost 6 bases and J lost 3 bases. The CDR3 extends over 14 amino acids. CDR1 MNHEY and CDR2 SVGAGI come from the germline V gene. CDR3 sequence: CASSQTGVSYEQYV. CDR3 coding DNA: TGTGCCAGCAGCCAAACAGGGGTCAGCTACGAGCAGTACGTC.

The chain links TRBV7-9 to TRBJ1-1, with 7 bases that match TRBD1. The CDR3 is 15 amino acids. The germline gives CDR1 SEHNR, CDR2 FQNEAQ (reference sequence). After removal of 3 bases from V and 4 bases from J, the junction contained 8 bases not matched to a gene. For the CDR3, the DNA is TGTGCCAGCAGCTTGCGAGGGGGCGGCGGCACTGAAGCTTTCTTT. Protein product: CASSLRGGGGTEAFF.

The chain is built from TRBV5-1 and TRBJ1-1; D ambiguous. CDR1 SGHRS and CDR2 YFSETQ come from the germline V gene. There are 13 residues in the CDR3. V dropped 3 bases and J dropped 5 bases, with 11 bases sitting between them. The CDR3 loop reads CASSSSWSTEAFF. In DNA form, the CDR3 reads TGCGCCAGCAGCTCATCCTGGAGTACTGAAGCTTTCTTT.

The V gene is TRBV5-8, the J gene TRBJ2-7, with TRBD1 as a possible D gene (6 bases). Trimming left V 4 bases short and J 2 bases short, with 19 bases between. CDR1 is SGHTS, CDR2 YDEGEE, per germline. This CDR3 contains 16 residues. The CDR3 region is CASSRAWGRRTYEQYV. For the CDR3, the DNA is TGTGCCAGCAGCCGGGCTTGGGGGCGCCGAACCTACGAGCAGTACGTC.

The chain employs TRBV2 and TRBJ2-7, with 12 bases that match TRBD2. The CDR3 runs to 18 residues. Germline V gene sequence: CDR1 SNHLY, CDR2 FYNNEI. Germline trimming cut 1 base from V and 7 bases from J; bases unmatched to any gene: 14. The CDR3 is CASSEDGKLAGGPNEQYV. DNA for the CDR3: TGTGCCAGCAGTGAAGACGGGAAGCTAGCGGGAGGGCCGAATGAGCAGTACGTC.

This clone was picked up one time. The chain combines TRBV29-1 with TRBJ2-3; 11 bases agree with TRBD2. The ends lost 8 bases at V and 2 bases at J; junction bases unmatched: 6. The CDR3 is 14 residues long. Germline values: CDR1 SQVTM, CDR2 ANQGSEA. This CDR3 is CSTRLAGNTDTQYF. The CDR3 DNA follows: TGCAGCACCCGACTAGCGGGAAACACAGATACGCAGTATTTT.

There are a few counts of this clone. This chain connects TRBV2 to TRBJ2-7; D is possibly TRBD2 (7 bases). The V end was cut by 8 bases, the J end by 1 base, with 12 bases between. CDR3 length equals 13 residues. The germline CDR1 and CDR2 sequences are SNHLY and FYNNEI. The CDR3: CASLGGPSYEQYF. CDR3 sequence (DNA): TGTGCCAGCTTGGGGGGGCCTTCCTACGAGCAGTACTTC. The complete variable domain, with remaining parts taken from reference TRBV2 and TRBJ2-7, reads EPEVTQTPSHQVTQMGQEVILRCVPISNHLYFYWYRQILGQKVEFLVSFYNNEISEKSEIFDDQFSVERPDGSNFTLKIRSTKLEDSAMYFCASLGGPSYEQYFGPGTRLTVT.

The V and J genes are TRBV9 and TRBJ2-3; TRBD2 agrees at 8 bases. Germline values: CDR1 SGDLS, CDR2 YYNGEE. The CDR3 runs to 14 residues. With V trimmed by 3 bases and J by 0 bases, 0 bases remained unmatched. The CDR3 nucleotides read TGTGCCAGCAGCGCTAGCGGGAGCACAGATACGCAGTATTTT. It codes for CASSASGSTDTQYF. Full variable domain (missing parts from reference TRBV9 and TRBJ2-3): DSGVTQTPKHLITATGQRVTLRCSPRSGDLSVYWYQQSLDQGLQFLIQYYNGEERAKGNILERFSAQQFPDLHSELNLSSLELGDSALYFCASSASGSTDTQYFGPGTRLTVL.

This clone was recorded only once. The chain recombines TRBV28 with TRBJ1-2; the D is unclear. The ends were cut back, 2 bases at V and 0 bases at J, with 4 bases in the middle. This CDR3 has 13 residues. The V gene's germline CDR1 is MDHEN and CDR2 SYDVKM. The CDR3 DNA is TGTGCCAGCAGTTTAGCGTCTAACTATGGCTACACCTTC. Translated, it gives CASSLASNYGYTF.

The chain couples TRBV7-9 to TRBJ1-4, with 9 nucleotides matching TRBD1. This CDR3 contains 14 residues. Losses at the gene ends were 5 bases for V and 8 bases for J; bases not matched to a gene: 6. The V gene's germline CDR1 is SEHNR and CDR2 FQNEAQ (reference sequence). DNA for the CDR3: TGTGCCAGCAGCCAGGGACAGGGTCGGGAAAAACTGTTTTTT. Amino acid sequence: CASSQGQGREKLFF.

The gene calls are TRBV19 and TRBJ2-7; possible D gene TRBD1, 5 bases. The CDR3 spans 16 residues. V was shortened by 5 bases and J by 6 bases, with 23 bases between the two germline ends. Per the germline V gene, CDR1 is LNHDA and CDR2 is SQIVND (reference sequence). This CDR3 is CASSSPGPTDGCEQYF. Here the CDR3 DNA reads TGTGCCAGTAGTTCCCCCGGGCCGACAGACGGCTGCGAGCAGTACTTC.

This clone was recorded once. The chain joins TRBV28 to TRBJ2-7; D gene ambiguous. The CDR3 is 13 amino acids. Germline values: CDR1 MDHEN, CDR2 SYDVKM. V lost 5 bases to trimming and J lost 1 base, with 9 bases between them. This chain's CDR3 is CASSRGSSYEQYV. The CDR3 DNA is TGTGCCAGCAGTCGAGGTTCATCCTACGAGCAGTACGTC.

The gene calls are TRBV28 and TRBJ2-2, with D perhaps matching TRBD1 (6 bases). The germline CDR1 and CDR2 sequences are MDHEN and SYDVKM. Trimming took 6 bases from V and 3 from J, leaving 17 bases between them. This CDR3 region has 16 residues. The CDR3 reads CASRAPGAFYTGELFF. The CDR3 DNA follows: TGTGCCAGCAGGGCCCCAGGGGCCTTCTACACCGGGGAGCTGTTTTTT.

The chain carries TRBV28 and TRBJ2-7; D may be TRBD2 (5 bases). The V end lost 4 bases, the J end lost 7 bases, and 14 bases lay between the germline ends. The CDR3 covers 13 residues. In germline, CDR1 is MDHEN, CDR2 SYDVKM. CDR3 amino acids: CASSSGSLGEQYF. For the CDR3, the DNA is TGTGCCAGCAGTTCGGGATCACTGGGAGAGCAGTACTTC.

The rearrangement joins TRBV28 to TRBJ2-5; 8 positions match TRBD1. The end of the DNA is better explained by TRBJ2-7, so the J call may be wrong. Per the germline V gene, CDR1 is MDHEN and CDR2 is SYDVKM. This CDR3 spans 17 amino acids. The CDR3 loop is CASSRSPGTGFSYEQYF. The CDR3 nucleotides read TGTGCCAGCAGCCGCTCGCCTGGGACAGGCTTCTCCTACGAGCAGTACTTC.

This chain joins TRBV29-1 and TRBJ1-6; 9 positions match TRBD1. The V gene end was trimmed by 4 bases and the J gene end by 10 bases; junction bases not matched to a gene: 5. The CDR3 consists of 13 residues. Per germline, CDR1 SQVTM and CDR2 ANQGSEA. The CDR3 sequence is CSVAQGADSPLHF. CDR3 nucleotides: TGCAGCGTTGCACAGGGGGCCGACTCACCCCTCCACTTT.

V and J are TRBV6-5 and TRBJ2-1; 11 nucleotides line up with TRBD1. This CDR3 comprises 13 residues. CDR1 MNHEY and CDR2 SVGAGI come from the germline V gene. The V gene end was trimmed by 9 bases and the J gene end by 12 bases; junction bases not matched to a gene: 10. The CDR3 coding sequence is TGTGCCAGTAAATGGACAGGGGGCGCCCGGCAGTTCTTC. This encodes CASKWTGGARQFF.

This clone was seen only a few times. This chain links TRBV5-1 with TRBJ1-2; 8 bases align to TRBD1. Trimming cost V 4 bases and J 5 bases; bases outside gene matches: 13. The germline gives CDR1 SGHRS, CDR2 YFSETQ. This CDR3 comprises 16 residues. CDR3: CASSLSGDRGKYGYTF. Written as DNA, the CDR3 is TGCGCCAGCAGCCTGTCGGGCGACAGGGGAAAGTATGGCTACACCTTC.